This T cell receptor (beta chain) was captured in a study of T cell responses to AZD1222 COVID-19 vaccine. Study outcomes and limitations: Spike as a whole was targeted by vaccine-associated CD4 TCRs, dominant at 160-218 and 743-854. The peak T cell response came first, and repertoires were sampled only after it. Donors were largely white British and mainly female; clonal diversity was possibly underestimated.

The assay was immunoSEQ multiplex PCR, and TCRdb's table has in-frame clones only and misses some. Of about 92,000 clones listed, 90% were seen once; the top ten hold about 28%. A word on this clone: The antigen is not known.

The ends lost 7 bases at V and 4 bases at J; junction bases unmatched: 8. The CDR3 length is 14 residues. From germline, CDR1 is SEHNR and CDR2 FQNEAQ (reference sequence). V usage is TRBV7-9 and J usage is TRBJ2-7; 9 nucleotides line up with TRBD2. Sequences were derived from peripheral blood, sampled on day 0 of AZD1222 vaccination. This receptor was taken from an adult in good health. CDR3 region: CASTRLAAPYEQYF. CDR3 DNA sequence: TGTGCCAGCACCCGACTAGCGGCACCTTACGAGCAGTACTTC. The full variable domain, rest sourced from reference TRBV7-9 and TRBJ2-7, is DTGVSQNPRHKITKRGQNVTFRCDPISEHNRLYWYRQTLGQGPEFLTYFQNEAQLEKSRLLSDRFSAERPKGSFSTLEIQRTEQGDSAMYLCASTRLAAPYEQYFGPGTRLTVT.